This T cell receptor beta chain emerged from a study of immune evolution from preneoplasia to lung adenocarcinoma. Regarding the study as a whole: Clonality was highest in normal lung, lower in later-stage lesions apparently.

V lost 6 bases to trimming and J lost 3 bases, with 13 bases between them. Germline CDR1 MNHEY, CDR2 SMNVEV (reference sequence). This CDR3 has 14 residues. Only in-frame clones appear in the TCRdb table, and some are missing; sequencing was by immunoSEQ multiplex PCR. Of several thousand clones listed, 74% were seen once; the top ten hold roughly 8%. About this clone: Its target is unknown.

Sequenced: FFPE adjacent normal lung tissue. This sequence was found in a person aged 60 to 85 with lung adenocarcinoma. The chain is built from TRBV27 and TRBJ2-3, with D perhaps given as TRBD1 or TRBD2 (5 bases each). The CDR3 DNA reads TGTGCCAGCAGCACGAGGGGAAGAACAGATACGCAGTATTTT. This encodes CASSTRGRTDTQYF.